The next 31 T cell receptor beta chains were all read from a single sample in a study of PD-L1 blockade in urothelial cancer. The assay was immunoSEQ multiplex PCR, and TCRdb's table has in-frame clones only and misses some. The sample records some 52,000 clones, around 82% being singletons. Specimen: PBMCs, collected around atezolizumab (anti-PD-L1) treatment. The receptors shown here come from a man aged 35-49 years with urothelial cancer.

The chain couples TRBV10-3 to TRBJ2-7, with 9 bases aligning to TRBD1. The CDR3 covers 15 residues. V gave up 2 bases and J gave up 3 bases; unmatched junction bases: 5. Germline-derived CDR1 and CDR2 are ENHRY and SYGVKD. The CDR3 bases are TGTGCCATCAGTGAGGGTGGGACAGGGATCTACGAGCAGTACTTC. Translating it yields CAISEGGTGIYEQYF.

The V call is TRBV27, the J call TRBJ1-1; D not certain. Germline V CDR1 and CDR2: MNHEY, SMNVEV (reference sequence). The CDR3 covers 14 residues. The V gene lost 3 bases and the J gene lost 3 bases, with 11 bases spanning the gap. The CDR3 spells CASSFLGRDTEAFF. DNA of the CDR3: TGTGCCAGCAGTTTTCTAGGGAGAGACACTGAAGCTTTCTTT.

The chain couples TRBV29-1 to TRBJ2-7; the match to TRBD1 covers 11 bases. The V gene's germline CDR1 is SQVTM and CDR2 ANQGSEA. V was clipped by 6 bases and J by 3 bases; unmatched bases: 7. The CDR3 is 14 residues long. CDR3 loop: CSVVGTGGRYEQYF. CDR3 nucleotide sequence: TGCAGCGTAGTAGGGACAGGGGGTCGCTACGAGCAGTACTTC.

This clone was picked up one time. The chain joins TRBV27 to TRBJ2-7, with D possibly matching TRBD2 (5 bases). Between the trimmed V and J ends, which lost 1 base and 2 bases, there was a span of 12 bases. The CDR3 extends over 15 amino acids. CDR1 and CDR2 (germline): MNHEY, SMNVEV (reference sequence). The CDR3 bases are TGTGCCAGCAGTTTATACCCTCCCGGGGCCTACGAGCAGTACTTC. It translates to CASSLYPPGAYEQYF.

The chain links TRBV27 to TRBJ2-1; 8 bases fit TRBD2. Germline values: CDR1 MNHEY, CDR2 SMNVEV (reference sequence). This CDR3 spans 15 amino acids. V dropped 4 bases and J dropped 4; count of bases not matched to a gene: 6. The CDR3 DNA is TGTGCCAGCAGTTCCCCTAGCGGGCATTACAATGAGCAGTTCTTC. Protein sequence: CASSSPSGHYNEQFF.

This chain connects TRBV11-1 to TRBJ2-1; TRBD1 matches at 10 bases. Germline trimming cut 5 bases from V and 5 bases from J; bases unmatched to any gene: 12. The CDR3 has 17 amino acids. Germline V gene data show CDR1 as SGHAT and CDR2 as FQDESV (reference sequence). The CDR3 region has the DNA TGTGCCAGCAGCCCTAGGGGGGGACAGGGGATCCACAATGAGCAGTTCTTC. Encoded protein: CASSPRGGQGIHNEQFF.

The rearrangement uses TRBV4-3 and TRBJ2-7; maybe TRBD1 (5 bases). The CDR3 extends over 15 amino acids. V was pared by 0 bases and J by 1 base, with 10 bases between. The germline CDR1 and CDR2 sequences are LGHNA and YSLEER. The CDR3 DNA sequence: TGCGCCAGCAGCCAAGACCCAAGGGGATCCTACGAGCAGTACTTC. It translates to CASSQDPRGSYEQYF.

This clone has a handful of counts. The CDR3 sequence: CASSSRQGTGQPQHF. The CDR3 DNA is TGTGCCAGCAGTTCGCGACAGGGGACGGGGCAGCCCCAGCATTTT. This chain links TRBV6-5 with TRBJ1-5; TRBD1 matches at 8 bases. Germline CDR1 reads MNHEY; CDR2 reads SVGAGI. The CDR3 covers 15 residues. V lost 4 bases, J lost 7 bases, and 9 bases stayed unmatched.

The gene calls are TRBV11-3 and TRBJ2-7; TRBD1 matches at 10 bases. The CDR3 spans 15 residues. V trimming: 6 bases; J trimming: 9 bases; junction bases outside the gene matches: 14. Germline assignment: CDR1 SGHNT and CDR2 YENEEA. The CDR3 sequence: CASSRGTGASKLQYF. The CDR3 DNA reads as TGTGCCAGCAGTCGGGGGACAGGGGCCTCGAAATTGCAGTACTTC.

The rearrangement uses TRBV4-1 and TRBJ1-2; no definite D call. V lost 2 bases and J lost 7, with 8 bases in between. Germline-derived CDR1 and CDR2 are MGHRA and YSYEKL. The length of the CDR3 is 12 residues. CDR3 sequence (DNA): TGCGCCAGCAGCCAACCCCTCGGTGGCTACACCTTC. Amino acids: CASSQPLGGYTF.

The V gene is TRBV7-3, the J gene TRBJ1-2; D perhaps matches TRBD1 (6 bases). CDR3 length: 16 residues. From germline, CDR1 is SGHTA and CDR2 FQGTGA. V was clipped by 5 bases and J by 4 bases, with 20 bases between them. CDR3 DNA sequence: TGTGCCAGCAGCCCAGGGGCTTCCGGACGAACCTATGGCTACACCTTC. It codes for CASSPGASGRTYGYTF. Complete variable domain (other parts from reference TRBV7-3 and TRBJ1-2): GAGVSQTPSNKVTEKGKYVELRCDPISGHTALYWYRQSLGQGPEFLIYFQGTGAADDSGLPNDRFFAVRPEGSVSTLKIQRTERGDSAVYLCASSPGASGRTYGYTFGSGTRLTVV.

The chain employs TRBV15 and TRBJ2-7, with 7 bases matching TRBD1. The J segment lost 1 base and the V segment lost 1 base, leaving 4 bases of the junction unmatched. CDR3 length equals 15 residues. Germline loops: CDR1 LNHNV, CDR2 YYDKDF (reference sequence). Here the CDR3 reads CATSRAPGQSYEQYF. The CDR3 nucleotides are TGTGCCACCAGCAGAGCACCGGGACAGTCCTACGAGCAGTACTTC.

The V and J genes are TRBV15 and TRBJ1-4, with a tentative D call TRBD1 (5 bases). This CDR3 has 12 residues. Germline V gene data show CDR1 as LNHNV and CDR2 as YYDKDF (reference sequence). V was shortened by 3 bases and J by 8 bases, with 7 bases between the two germline ends. The CDR3 region is CATSSGGEKLFF. The CDR3, as DNA: TGTGCCACCAGCAGCGGGGGGGAAAAACTGTTTTTT.

The chain employs TRBV5-1 and TRBJ1-4; D remains unclear. Per the germline V gene, CDR1 is SGHRS and CDR2 is YFSETQ. V gave up 4 bases and J gave up 0 bases, with 10 bases separating them. CDR3 length equals 15 residues. The DNA of the CDR3 is TGCGCCAGCAGCCTCCGAGGAGCAACTAATGAAAAACTGTTTTTT. The encoded protein is CASSLRGATNEKLFF.

This rearrangement joins TRBV11-2 to TRBJ1-5; 7 nucleotides match TRBD1. The CDR3 is 15 amino acids. V lost 6 bases and J lost 2; bases outside the gene matches: 7. In germline, CDR1 is SGHAT, CDR2 FQNNGV. The CDR3 sequence is CASSQQGSGNQPQHF. For the CDR3, the DNA is TGTGCCAGCAGTCAACAGGGGTCGGGCAATCAGCCCCAGCATTTT.

The chain joins TRBV6-4 to TRBJ2-3; D is possibly TRBD2 (6 bases). Per the germline V gene, CDR1 is MRHNA and CDR2 is SNTAGT. Trimming pared 6 bases from V and 4 bases from J, leaving 14 bases between. This CDR3 is built from 14 residues. This CDR3 reads CASSLGPGADTQYF. CDR3 nucleotides: TGTGCCAGCAGCTTGGGACCGGGGGCAGATACGCAGTATTTT.

In its sample, this clone was seen a few times. The rearrangement joins TRBV9 to TRBJ2-1, with 8 positions matching TRBD2. Germline V gene lookup returns CDR1 SGDLS and CDR2 YYNGEE. The CDR3 sequence is 16 residues long. V shed 1 base and J 6 bases; nucleotides not matched to a gene: 9. The CDR3 nucleotides are TGTGCCAGCAGCGTACGGGGTTGGCGGGAGGCCAATGAGCAGTTCTTC. As protein: CASSVRGWREANEQFF.

The V gene is TRBV7-9, the J gene TRBJ2-1, with D maybe TRBD2 (5 bases). The V end was cut by 5 bases, the J end by 8 bases, with 19 bases between. Per the germline V gene, CDR1 is SEHNR and CDR2 is FQNEAQ (reference sequence). The CDR3 runs to 15 residues. The CDR3 nucleotides are TGTGCCAGCAGCCCCCGGGCCGCGGCGGGCTATGAGCAGTTCTTC. As protein: CASSPRAAAGYEQFF.

The rearrangement joins TRBV19 to TRBJ2-2; 8 bases fit TRBD2. CDR3 size: 14 residues. The trim removed 8 bases at V and 1 base at J, leaving 3 bases unmatched. The V gene's germline CDR1 is LNHDA and CDR2 SQIVND (reference sequence). This CDR3 reads CASGTSGNTGELFF. The CDR3, as DNA: TGTGCCAGTGGAACTAGCGGGAACACCGGGGAGCTGTTTTTT.

In its sample, this clone was seen once. J is TRBJ2-7 and V is TRBV4-3; TRBD2 matches at 9 bases. Germline V gene lookup returns CDR1 LGHNA and CDR2 YSLEER. V shed 0 bases, J shed 4 bases, and the junction held 4 bases outside the gene matches. This CDR3 has 15 amino acids. CDR3: CASSQDRAGGYEQYF. The CDR3 region has the DNA TGCGCCAGCAGCCAAGATCGAGCGGGAGGTTACGAGCAGTACTTC.

The chain combines TRBV2 with TRBJ2-7; D possibly corresponds to TRBD2 (6 bases). The CDR3 extends over 15 amino acids. The ends were cut back, 6 bases at V and 6 bases at J, with 21 bases in the middle. Germline CDR1 and CDR2: SNHLY and FYNNEI. The CDR3 loop is CASREWREVLREQYF. Written as DNA, the CDR3 is TGTGCCAGCAGGGAGTGGAGGGAAGTCCTCCGCGAGCAGTACTTC.

The V call is TRBV5-1, the J call TRBJ2-7; 11 positions agree with TRBD1. This CDR3 is built from 15 residues. Germline assignment: CDR1 SGHRS and CDR2 YFSETQ. The V segment lost 0 bases and the J segment 6 bases; nucleotides outside the gene matches: 5. This chain's CDR3 is CASSLVGQGATEQYF. The CDR3 DNA sequence: TGCGCCAGCAGCTTGGTAGGACAGGGGGCCACCGAGCAGTACTTC.

The chain has TRBV30 and TRBJ1-2; maybe TRBD1 (6 bases). Per the germline V gene, CDR1 is GTSNPN and CDR2 is SVGIG (reference sequence). This CDR3 comprises 13 residues. The ends were cut back, 4 bases at V and 2 bases at J, with 11 bases in the middle. CDR3 DNA: TGTGCCTGGACCACAGGGTGGAACTATGGCTACACCTTC. Translating gives CAWTTGWNYGYTF. Full variable domain (outside the CDR3, taken from reference TRBV30 and TRBJ1-2): SQTIHQWPATLVQPVGSPLSLECTVEGTSNPNLYWYRQAAGRGLQLLFYSVGIGQISSEVPQNLSASRPQDRQFILSSKKLLLSDSGFYLCAWTTGWNYGYTFGSGTRLTVV.

The rearrangement links TRBV5-6 to TRBJ1-3, with a weak D call TRBD1 (6 bases). The CDR3 spans 13 residues. CDR1 and CDR2 from the germline V gene are SGHDT and YYEEEE. Trimming cost V 4 bases and J 3 bases, with 8 bases left between them. CDR3 bases: TGTGCCAGCAGCGGGGACATTGGAAACACCATATATTTT. Its translation: CASSGDIGNTIYF.

This clone was seen a few times. The rearrangement links TRBV19 to TRBJ1-5; 7 bases fit TRBD1. V dropped 6 bases and J dropped 1; count of bases not matched to a gene: 3. This CDR3 has 14 amino acids. CDR1 is LNHDA, CDR2 SQIVND, per germline (reference sequence). The CDR3 bases are TGTGCCAGTAGCACGACAGGGAGCAATCAGCCCCAGCATTTT. It codes for CASSTTGSNQPQHF.

In this sample, this clone turned up a few times. The chain combines TRBV6-5 with TRBJ1-1; 8 bases are a match to TRBD1. Germline loops: CDR1 MNHEY, CDR2 SVGAGI. Trimming at V came to 5 bases and at J to 6 bases, leaving 11 bases not matched to a gene. The CDR3 covers 15 residues. DNA for the CDR3: TGTGCCAGCAGTACAACAGGGGGGGGAGAACCTGAAGCTTTCTTT. It yields the protein CASSTTGGGEPEAFF.

The rearrangement uses TRBV19 and TRBJ2-1; TRBD2 matches at 10 bases. Trimming took 6 bases from V and 7 from J; bases not matched to a gene: 9. CDR1 and CDR2 from the germline V gene are LNHDA and SQIVND (reference sequence). The CDR3 totals 15 residues. CDR3 DNA sequence: TGTGCCAGTAGCATCAAGCGGGAGGGGAGAAATGAGCAGTTCTTC. Its protein product is CASSIKREGRNEQFF.

V is TRBV28 and J is TRBJ2-1; D remains ambiguous. With 8 bases removed from V and 2 bases from J, the gap between germline ends came to 7 bases. CDR1 is MDHEN and CDR2 is SYDVKM in the germline V gene. This CDR3 region has 12 residues. The CDR3 DNA reads as TGTGCCAGCGGCCGCCCCTACAATGAGCAGTTCTTC. Protein sequence: CASGRPYNEQFF.

V gene TRBV4-3 combines with J gene TRBJ2-1; TRBD2 is a possible D gene (6 bases). The V and J ends lost 0 bases and 8 bases respectively, with 17 bases between them. The germline V gene encodes CDR1 LGHNA and CDR2 YSLEER. CDR3 length: 16 amino acids. CDR3 coding DNA: TGCGCCAGCAGCCAAGAAGCCGGGGGACGAGTCCATGAGCAGTTCTTC. It specifies CASSQEAGGRVHEQFF.

On this clone itself: This CDR3 is also generated by other DNA sequences in the sample. This chain links TRBV6-5 with TRBJ1-3, with a possible D match to TRBD1 (5 bases). The V gene lost 4 bases and the J gene lost 0 bases, with 10 bases spanning the gap. The CDR3 has 15 amino acids. Germline CDR1 is MNHEY and CDR2 is SVGAGI. The CDR3 DNA reads TGTGCCAGCAGTTCTGACAGATCCTCTGGAAACACCATATATTTT. It translates to CASSSDRSSGNTIYF.

This sequence joins TRBV11-2 and TRBJ2-7, with 7 bases fitting TRBD2. V gave up 1 base and J gave up 9 bases; unmatched junction bases: 12. The CDR3 is made up of 15 amino acids. Germline CDR1 and CDR2: SGHAT and FQNNGV. CDR3 sequence (DNA): TGTGCCAGCAGCTTAGCGGATCCGGGGGGTTCAGGGCAGTACTTC. Its protein is CASSLADPGGSGQYF.